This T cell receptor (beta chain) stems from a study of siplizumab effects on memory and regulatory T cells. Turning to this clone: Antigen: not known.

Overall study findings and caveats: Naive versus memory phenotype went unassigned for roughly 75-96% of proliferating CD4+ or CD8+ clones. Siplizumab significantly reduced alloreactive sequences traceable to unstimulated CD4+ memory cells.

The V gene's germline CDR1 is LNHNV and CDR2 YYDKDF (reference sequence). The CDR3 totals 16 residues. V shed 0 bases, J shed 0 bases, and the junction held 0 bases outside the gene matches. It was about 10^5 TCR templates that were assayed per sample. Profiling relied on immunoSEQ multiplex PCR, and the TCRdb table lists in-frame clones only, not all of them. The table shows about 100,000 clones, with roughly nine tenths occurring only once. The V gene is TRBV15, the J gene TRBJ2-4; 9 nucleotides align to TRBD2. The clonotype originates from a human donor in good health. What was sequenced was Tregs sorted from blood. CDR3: CATSRELAGAKNIQYF. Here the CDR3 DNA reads TGTGCCACCAGCAGAGAACTAGCGGGAGCCAAAAACATTCAGTACTTC.